Below are 4 T cell receptor beta chains sequenced from a single sample in a study of blood T cell repertoires in COVID-19. The assay was immunoSEQ multiplex PCR, and TCRdb's table has in-frame clones only and misses some. The data contain a few hundred thousand clones, approximately 89% of them seen just once; the ten biggest clones take up more than 0.85%. The specimen sequenced was PBMCs or T cells enriched from blood (not recorded which). These receptor sequences come from a woman aged 40 to 55 who had been exposed to COVID-19.

The gene calls are TRBV25-1 and TRBJ1-1, with D hard to call. This CDR3 region has 14 residues. Per the germline V gene, CDR1 is MGHDK and CDR2 is SYGVNS. V was pared by 4 bases and J by 4 bases, with 13 bases between. CDR3 bases: TGTGCCAGCAGTGGCGTGGGCCCAAGCACTGAAGCTTTCTTT. Its translation is CASSGVGPSTEAFF.

V and J are TRBV5-1 and TRBJ2-3, with 12 bases lining up with TRBD2. The V gene's germline CDR1 is SGHRS and CDR2 YFSETQ. The CDR3 length is 18 residues. Germline trimming cut 3 bases from V and 1 base from J; bases unmatched to any gene: 9. The CDR3 loop reads CASSSRTSGVRGTDTQYF. The CDR3 DNA follows: TGCGCCAGCAGCTCCCGGACTAGCGGGGTTCGCGGCACAGATACGCAGTATTTT.

The chain uses TRBV12-3 or TRBV12-4 and TRBJ2-1; 8 nucleotides agree with TRBD2. V trimming: 5 bases; J trimming: 14 bases; junction bases outside the gene matches: 8. The length of the CDR3 is 12 residues. The CDR3 bases are TGTGCCAGCAGTCTAACAGGACTAGCCGAGTTCTTC. Its protein is CASSLTGLAEFF.

This rearrangement joins TRBV15 to TRBJ1-6; 9 nucleotides line up with TRBD1. Trimming took 1 base from V and 9 from J; bases not matched to a gene: 19. Germline CDR1 LNHNV, CDR2 YYDKDF (reference sequence). The CDR3 is made up of 20 amino acids. CDR3 nucleotide sequence: TGTGCCACCAGCAGAGTTAACCGGGTCCCCACAGGGGGCGTATTTTCACCCCTCCACTTT. This translates into CATSRVNRVPTGGVFSPLHF.